Following are 27 T cell receptor beta chains from one sample sequenced in a study of shared clonotypes between healthy human individuals. Sequenced by immunoSEQ multiplex PCR; TCRdb stores in-frame clones only, minus some. Counted here are nearly 1 million clones, approximately 80% occurring once; the ten biggest clones make up over 1.3%. The sample consisted of memory CD4+ T cells sorted from blood. Regarding subset: CD45RA-negative fraction. The receptor set was obtained from a young man in good health.

The chain links TRBV25-1 to TRBJ2-5; the D call may be TRBD1 or TRBD2 (5 bases each). V was clipped by 4 bases and J by 8 bases, with 20 bases between them. CDR1 and CDR2 from the germline V gene are MGHDK and SYGVNS. The CDR3 is 15 residues long. In DNA, the CDR3 is TGTGCCAGCAGTGGCACGGGGCTTGGGCACCGTACCCAGTACTTC. Translating gives CASSGTGLGHRTQYF.

CDR3 residues: CASSMKNTEAFF. CDR3 DNA sequence: TGTGCCAGCAGCATGAAGAACACTGAAGCTTTCTTT. J is TRBJ1-1 and V is TRBV6-6; D uncertain. Trimming removed 6 bases from V and 1 base from J, with 6 bases in between. The CDR3 contains 12 residues. The germline V gene has CDR1 MNHNY and CDR2 SVGAGI (reference sequence).

The V gene is TRBV5-1, the J gene TRBJ2-7; the match to TRBD1 covers 8 bases. The germline gives CDR1 SGHRS, CDR2 YFSETQ. The CDR3 spans 14 residues. The junction had 6 bases not matched to a gene; V was cut back by 4 bases and J by 3 bases. Here the CDR3 reads CASSTTGGDYEQYF. The CDR3 region has the DNA TGCGCCAGCAGCACTACAGGGGGAGACTACGAGCAGTACTTC.

Many counts were recorded for this clone. The chain employs TRBV29-1 and TRBJ2-4, with 8 bases aligning to TRBD1. CDR1 and CDR2 (germline): SQVTM, ANQGSEA. This CDR3 region has 14 residues. The V segment lost 5 bases and the J segment 6 bases; nucleotides outside the gene matches: 9. CDR3 DNA sequence: TGCAGCGTTAGGACAGGGCTAGACGGAAACATTCAGTACTTC. Protein product: CSVRTGLDGNIQYF.

The rearrangement uses TRBV5-4 and TRBJ1-2; 7 bases align to TRBD1. This CDR3 has 14 amino acids. J lost 1 base, V lost 1 base, and 1 base had no gene match. Germline CDR1 and CDR2: SGHNT and YYREEE (reference sequence). The CDR3 loop is CASSLTGVNYGYTF. The CDR3 DNA reads as TGTGCCAGCAGCTTGACAGGGGTTAACTATGGCTACACCTTC.

The gene calls are TRBV6-5 and TRBJ2-7; unclear D gene. Germline V gene lookup returns CDR1 MNHEY and CDR2 SVGAGI. Trimming removed 4 bases from V and 7 bases from J, with 8 bases in between. This CDR3 comprises 11 residues. CDR3 sequence reads: CASSSFREQYF. CDR3 in DNA: TGTGCCAGCAGTTCCTTTCGGGAGCAGTACTTC.

V usage is TRBV13 and J usage is TRBJ2-1; D remains unclear. The germline V and J ends were trimmed by 2 bases and 2 bases, with 10 bases remaining between them. The germline CDR1 and CDR2 sequences are PRHDT and FYEKMQ (reference sequence). This CDR3 has 15 residues. As DNA, the CDR3 is TGTGCCAGCAGCTTACTGATCACGGCCTACAATGAGCAGTTCTTC. Encoded protein: CASSLLITAYNEQFF.

This clone came up once. The chain joins TRBV18 to TRBJ1-6; 10 bases agree with TRBD1. There are 16 residues in the CDR3. V shed 8 bases and J 7 bases; nucleotides not matched to a gene: 11. Germline V lookup: CDR1 KGHSH, CDR2 LQKENI. DNA of the CDR3: TGTGCCAGCACGACAAAGATGGGACAGGGGAATTCACCCCTCCACTTT. It specifies CASTTKMGQGNSPLHF.

This clone was seen a handful of times. The CDR3 DNA follows: TGTGCCTGGAGGAGGGGGGCCTCCGGGGGCGAGCAGTACTTC. It yields the protein CAWRRGASGGEQYF. V is TRBV30 and J is TRBJ2-7; TRBD1 or TRBD2 may be the D gene (6 bases each). This CDR3 spans 14 amino acids. The V end was cut by 3 bases, the J end by 6 bases, with 18 bases between. From germline, CDR1 is GTSNPN and CDR2 SVGIG (reference sequence).

V gene TRBV28 combines with J gene TRBJ2-7, with 9 bases that match TRBD1. CDR3 size: 17 residues. V trimming: 3 bases; J trimming: 1 base; junction bases outside the gene matches: 10. Germline V lookup: CDR1 MDHEN, CDR2 SYDVKM. The CDR3 region is CASSFSRGQGQSYEQYF. The CDR3 DNA sequence: TGTGCCAGCAGTTTTTCACGCGGACAGGGGCAATCCTACGAGCAGTACTTC.

This clone has just one count. The V gene is TRBV7-2, the J gene TRBJ2-5, with 7 positions matching TRBD2. The germline V gene has CDR1 SGHTA and CDR2 FQGNSA. J was trimmed by 5 bases and V by 2 bases; bases with no gene match: 8. This CDR3 has 15 amino acids. As DNA, the CDR3 is TGTGCCAGCAGCTTACGGTCCGCCGGGAGGGAGACCCAGTACTTC. This encodes CASSLRSAGRETQYF.

This clone is a singleton in its sample. This chain connects TRBV11-2 to TRBJ2-5; D is perhaps TRBD1 (5 bases). This CDR3 comprises 14 residues. V lost 5 bases and J 2 bases, leaving 12 bases between the germline ends. Germline CDR1 SGHAT, CDR2 FQNNGV. The CDR3 loop is CASSQGRGQETQYF. For the CDR3, the DNA is TGTGCCAGCAGCCAGGGTAGAGGTCAAGAGACCCAGTACTTC.

The J gene is TRBJ2-6, the V gene TRBV10-3; 10 bases are a match to TRBD1. J lost 1 base, V lost 6 bases, and 9 bases had no gene match. The CDR3 length is 18 residues. CDR1 ENHRY and CDR2 SYGVKD come from the germline V gene. The CDR3 sequence: CAIREGRGQGSGANVLTF. Here the CDR3 DNA reads TGTGCCATCAGGGAAGGGAGGGGACAGGGGTCTGGGGCCAACGTCCTGACTTTC.

This clone was observed a handful of times. CDR3 sequence: CASSVGRAAGELFF. DNA for the CDR3: TGTGCCAGCAGCGTAGGTAGGGCCGCCGGGGAGCTGTTTTTT. The J gene is TRBJ2-2, the V gene TRBV9, with D unresolved. The CDR3 runs 14 residues. The V end lost 0 bases, the J end lost 6 bases, and 9 bases lay between the germline ends. From germline, CDR1 is SGDLS and CDR2 YYNGEE.

Ten or more counts support this clone. Other DNA variants within this sample encode the same CDR3. The J gene is TRBJ1-6, the V gene TRBV19; 7 bases agree with TRBD1. V lost 6 bases to trimming and J lost 5 bases; unmatched junction nucleotides: 4. CDR1 and CDR2 (germline): LNHDA, SQIVND (reference sequence). The CDR3 totals 14 residues. CDR3 in amino acids: CASRETGDNSPLHF. The CDR3 DNA is TGTGCCAGTAGAGAAACAGGGGATAATTCACCCCTCCACTTT.

This clone was found many times. The chain combines TRBV6-1 with TRBJ2-4; tentatively, D is TRBD2 (5 bases). The V end was cut by 3 bases, the J end by 2 bases, with 14 bases between. The CDR3 has 16 residues. Germline CDR1 reads MNHNS; CDR2 reads SASEGT. CDR3 DNA: TGTGCCAGCAGTGATTCCGGGGTCTCCTCCAAAAACATTCAGTACTTC. Translation gives CASSDSGVSSKNIQYF.

The CDR3 coding sequence is TGTGCTAGTGGTCCCGAGTTCGTAGCGGTAACCACAGATACGCAGTATTTT. Translating it yields CASGPEFVAVTTDTQYF. The chain is built from TRBV12-5 and TRBJ2-3; tentatively, D is TRBD2 (6 bases). The V gene's germline CDR1 is LGHNT and CDR2 FRNRAP. This CDR3 spans 17 amino acids. The germline V and J ends were trimmed by 5 bases and 2 bases, with 20 bases remaining between them.

This clone has only one observation. The rearrangement joins TRBV19 to TRBJ2-6; 8 bases map to TRBD1. The V gene end was trimmed by 10 bases and the J gene end by 0 bases; junction bases not matched to a gene: 14. The CDR3 is 18 amino acids. The V gene's germline CDR1 is LNHDA and CDR2 SQIVND (reference sequence). The CDR3 spells CATQRMGTGYSGANVLTF. CDR3 DNA: TGTGCCACCCAACGCATGGGGACAGGATACTCTGGGGCCAACGTCCTGACTTTC. The full variable domain, completed using reference TRBV19 and TRBJ2-6, is DGGITQSPKYLFRKEGQNVTLSCEQNLNHDAMYWYRQDPGQGLRLIYYSQIVNDFQKGDIAEGYSVSREKKESFPLTVTSAQKNPTAFYLCATQRMGTGYSGANVLTFGAGSRLTVL.

V is TRBV19 and J is TRBJ2-7; possibly TRBD2 for D (6 bases). Trimming shortened V by 7 bases and J by 5 bases, and 21 bases separated the two germline ends. This CDR3 has 15 amino acids. Germline CDR1 LNHDA, CDR2 SQIVND (reference sequence). The CDR3 coding sequence is TGTGCCAGTATGAAGGAGGGTGTGGGTTCTGACGAGCAGTACTTC. Translated: CASMKEGVGSDEQYF. Looking up the rest from reference TRBV19 and TRBJ2-7 gives the full variable domain: DGGITQSPKYLFRKEGQNVTLSCEQNLNHDAMYWYRQDPGQGLRLIYYSQIVNDFQKGDIAEGYSVSREKKESFPLTVTSAQKNPTAFYLCASMKEGVGSDEQYFGPGTRLTVT.

The chain combines TRBV6-5 with TRBJ1-5; tentative D call: TRBD1 (6 bases). In germline, CDR1 is MNHEY, CDR2 SVGAGI. The CDR3 is 13 residues long. V shed 5 bases and J shed 7 bases, with 12 bases lying between them. The CDR3 nucleotides are TGTGCCAGCAGTACGGGGGGGCCCCAGCCCCAGCATTTT. Its protein is CASSTGGPQPQHF.

The gene calls are TRBV4-3 and TRBJ2-3, with D perhaps assigned TRBD1 or TRBD2 (6 bases each). Germline V CDR1 and CDR2: LGHNA, YSLEER. The CDR3 is 20 residues long. The V end was cut by 1 base, the J end by 7 bases, with 30 bases between. In nucleotides, the CDR3 is TGCGCCAGCAGCCAAGGCATCCCTTCCGACTACGGGGGCAGGCAGAATACGCAGTATTTT. Translation gives CASSQGIPSDYGGRQNTQYF.

The chain recombines TRBV30 with TRBJ1-3; D unresolved. The CDR3 has 12 amino acids. Trimming took off 1 base at V and 4 bases at J, with 5 bases between the two ends. Germline assignment: CDR1 GTSNPN and CDR2 SVGIG (reference sequence). CDR3 coding DNA: TGTGCCTGGAGTGGGGCAGGAAACACCATATATTTT. Translated, it gives CAWSGAGNTIYF.

J is TRBJ2-7 and V is TRBV20-1, with unresolved D. The CDR3 totals 11 residues. Germline lookup yields CDR1 DFQATT and CDR2 SNEGSKA (reference sequence). V lost 2 bases to trimming and J lost 4 bases, with 6 bases between them. CDR3 bases: TGCAGTGCTAGAATGGGTTACGAGCAGTACTTC. It codes for CSARMGYEQYF.

This clone was detected only a few times. The chain uses TRBV18 and TRBJ2-7, with 10 bases matching TRBD2. The junction had 4 bases not matched to a gene; V was cut back by 5 bases and J by 6 bases. From germline, CDR1 is KGHSH and CDR2 LQKENI. CDR3 length: 13 amino acids. CDR3 nucleotides: TGTGCCAGCTCAACACTAGCGGGGAGCGAGCAGTACTTC. It codes for CASSTLAGSEQYF.

This chain connects TRBV5-1 to TRBJ2-5, with D unresolved. Trimming left V 6 bases short and J 3 bases short, with 18 bases between. Per germline, CDR1 SGHRS and CDR2 YFSETQ. There are 15 residues in the CDR3. The DNA for the CDR3 is TGCGCCAGCAAGATGACAATGACGGTTAAAGAGACCCAGTACTTC. It specifies CASKMTMTVKETQYF. The full variable domain, its missing parts supplied by reference TRBV5-1 and TRBJ2-5, is KAGVTQTPRYLIKTRGQQVTLSCSPISGHRSVSWYQQTPGQGLQFLFEYFSETQRNKGNFPGRFSGRQFSNSRSEMNVSTLELGDSALYLCASKMTMTVKETQYFGPGTRLLVL.

In regard to this clone: A read error may be the cause here, since a much bigger clone is one base away. This same CDR3 is encoded by further DNA sequences in the sample. The chain couples TRBV11-2 to TRBJ2-5; D remains unclear. The germline V gene has CDR1 SGHAT and CDR2 FQNNGV. Trimming removed 1 base from V and 5 bases from J, with 5 bases in between. The CDR3 contains 12 residues. In DNA form, the CDR3 reads TGTGCCAGCAGCTTAGTAGGCGAGACCCAGTACTTC. The encoded protein is CASSLVGETQYF.

The genes are TRBV4-1 and TRBJ2-3, with TRBD1 as a possible D gene (5 bases). The CDR3 contains 12 residues. Germline CDR1 and CDR2: MGHRA and YSYEKL. Trimming shortened V by 5 bases and J by 6 bases, and 9 bases separated the two germline ends. The CDR3: CASSTPGDTQYF. The CDR3 nucleotides read TGCGCCAGCAGCACCCCAGGGGATACGCAGTATTTT.